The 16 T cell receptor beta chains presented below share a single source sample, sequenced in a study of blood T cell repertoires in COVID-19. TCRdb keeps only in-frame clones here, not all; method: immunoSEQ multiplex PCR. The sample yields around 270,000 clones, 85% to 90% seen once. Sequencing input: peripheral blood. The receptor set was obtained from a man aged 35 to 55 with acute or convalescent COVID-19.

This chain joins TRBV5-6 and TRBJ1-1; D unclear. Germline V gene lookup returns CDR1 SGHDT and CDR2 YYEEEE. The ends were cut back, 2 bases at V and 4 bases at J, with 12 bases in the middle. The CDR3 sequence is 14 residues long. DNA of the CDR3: TGTGCCAGCAGCTTTCCAGGATTCGGCACTGAAGCTTTCTTT. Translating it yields CASSFPGFGTEAFF.

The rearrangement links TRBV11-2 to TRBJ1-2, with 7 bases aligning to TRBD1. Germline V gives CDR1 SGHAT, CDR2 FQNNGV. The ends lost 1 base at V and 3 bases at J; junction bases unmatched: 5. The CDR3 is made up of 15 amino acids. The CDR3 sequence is CASSLGLGGDYGYTF. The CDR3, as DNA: TGTGCCAGCAGCTTAGGTCTAGGGGGCGACTATGGCTACACCTTC.

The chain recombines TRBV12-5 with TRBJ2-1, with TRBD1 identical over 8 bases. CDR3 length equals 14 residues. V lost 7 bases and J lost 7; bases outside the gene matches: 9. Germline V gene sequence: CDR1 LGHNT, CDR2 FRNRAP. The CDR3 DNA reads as TGTGCTAGTGCCCTTCAGGGGGCAGGTAATGAGCAGTTCTTC. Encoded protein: CASALQGAGNEQFF.

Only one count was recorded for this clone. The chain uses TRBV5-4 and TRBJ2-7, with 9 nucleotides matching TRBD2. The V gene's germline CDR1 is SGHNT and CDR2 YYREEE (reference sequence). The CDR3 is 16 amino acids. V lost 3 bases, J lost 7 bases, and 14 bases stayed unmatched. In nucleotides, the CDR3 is TGTGCCAGCAGCTCCCTCGATAGCGGGGGCCTTCGGGAGCAGTACTTC. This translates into CASSSLDSGGLREQYF.

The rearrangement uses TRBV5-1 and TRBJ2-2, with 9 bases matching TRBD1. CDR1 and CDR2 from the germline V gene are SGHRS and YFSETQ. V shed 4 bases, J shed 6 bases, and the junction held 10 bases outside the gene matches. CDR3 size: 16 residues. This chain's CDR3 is CASSPPGTGSAGELFF. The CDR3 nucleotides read TGCGCCAGCAGCCCCCCCGGGACAGGGTCCGCCGGGGAGCTGTTTTTT. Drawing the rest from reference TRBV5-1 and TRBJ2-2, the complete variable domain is KAGVTQTPRYLIKTRGQQVTLSCSPISGHRSVSWYQQTPGQGLQFLFEYFSETQRNKGNFPGRFSGRQFSNSRSEMNVSTLELGDSALYLCASSPPGTGSAGELFFGEGSRLTVL.

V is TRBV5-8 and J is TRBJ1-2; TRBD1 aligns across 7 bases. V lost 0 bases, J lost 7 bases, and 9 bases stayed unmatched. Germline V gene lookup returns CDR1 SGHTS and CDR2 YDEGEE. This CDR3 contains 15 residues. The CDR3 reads CASSLVVLQGGGYTF. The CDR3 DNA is TGTGCCAGCAGCTTGGTGGTATTGCAGGGGGGTGGCTACACCTTC.

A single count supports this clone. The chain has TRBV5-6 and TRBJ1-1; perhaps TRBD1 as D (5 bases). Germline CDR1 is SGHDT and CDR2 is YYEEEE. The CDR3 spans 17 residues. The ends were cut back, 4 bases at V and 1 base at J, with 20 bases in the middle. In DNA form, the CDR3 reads TGTGCCAGCAGCCCCTCCCTATCCGGTGGACAGAACACTGAAGCTTTCTTT. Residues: CASSPSLSGGQNTEAFF.

CDR3 loop: CASGLRGEQYF. The DNA of the CDR3 is TGTGCTAGTGGTTTGCGGGGCGAGCAGTACTTC. The chain employs TRBV12-5 and TRBJ2-7; a possible D gene is TRBD2 (5 bases). Germline V CDR1 and CDR2: LGHNT, FRNRAP. The CDR3 is 11 amino acids. Trimming took off 2 bases at V and 6 bases at J, with 5 bases between the two ends.

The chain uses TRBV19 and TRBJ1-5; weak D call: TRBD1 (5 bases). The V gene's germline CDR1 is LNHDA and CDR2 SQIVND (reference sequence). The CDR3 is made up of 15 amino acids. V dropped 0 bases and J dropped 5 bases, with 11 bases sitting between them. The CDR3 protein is CASSIETGTYQPQHF. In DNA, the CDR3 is TGTGCCAGTAGTATAGAAACAGGCACATATCAGCCCCAGCATTTT.

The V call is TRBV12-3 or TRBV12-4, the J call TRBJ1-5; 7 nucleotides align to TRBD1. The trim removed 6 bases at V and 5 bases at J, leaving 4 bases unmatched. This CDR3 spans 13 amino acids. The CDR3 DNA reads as TGTGCCAGCAGCCGAGACAGGGATCAGCCCCAGCATTTT. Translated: CASSRDRDQPQHF.

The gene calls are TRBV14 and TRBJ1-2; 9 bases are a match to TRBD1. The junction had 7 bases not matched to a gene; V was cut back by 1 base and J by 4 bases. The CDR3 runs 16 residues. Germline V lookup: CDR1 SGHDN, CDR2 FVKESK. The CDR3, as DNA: TGTGCCAGCAGCCAAGTAAACAGGGGGCCTGGCTATGGCTACACCTTC. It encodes CASSQVNRGPGYGYTF.

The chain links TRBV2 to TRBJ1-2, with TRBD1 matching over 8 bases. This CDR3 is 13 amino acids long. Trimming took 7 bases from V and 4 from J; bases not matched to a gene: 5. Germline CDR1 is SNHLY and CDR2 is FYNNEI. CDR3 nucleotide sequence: TGTGCCAGCAATGCGGGACAGGTCTATGGCTACACCTTC. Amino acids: CASNAGQVYGYTF.

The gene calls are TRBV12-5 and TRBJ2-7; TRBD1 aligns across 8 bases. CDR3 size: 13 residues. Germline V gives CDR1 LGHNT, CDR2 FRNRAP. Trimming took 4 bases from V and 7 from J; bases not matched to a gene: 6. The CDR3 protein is CASGWTGRKEQYF. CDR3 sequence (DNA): TGTGCTAGTGGTTGGACAGGGCGGAAAGAGCAGTACTTC.

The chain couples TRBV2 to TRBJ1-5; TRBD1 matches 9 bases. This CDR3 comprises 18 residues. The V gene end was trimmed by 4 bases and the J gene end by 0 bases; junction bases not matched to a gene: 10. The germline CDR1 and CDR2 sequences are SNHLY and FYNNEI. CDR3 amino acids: CASSGRDRADYSNQPQHF. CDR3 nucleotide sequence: TGTGCCAGCAGTGGTAGGGACAGGGCGGACTATAGCAATCAGCCCCAGCATTTT. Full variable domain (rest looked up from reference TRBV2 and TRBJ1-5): EPEVTQTPSHQVTQMGQEVILRCVPISNHLYFYWYRQILGQKVEFLVSFYNNEISEKSEIFDDQFSVERPDGSNFTLKIRSTKLEDSAMYFCASSGRDRADYSNQPQHFGDGTRLSIL.

CDR3 coding DNA: TGTGCCAGCAGTGAAGGAGGTAGACAGGGAGAAAACACCATATATTTT. Residues: CASSEGGRQGENTIYF. The rearrangement joins TRBV6-1 to TRBJ1-3; 7 bases agree with TRBD1. The CDR3 runs 16 residues. The germline V gene has CDR1 MNHNS and CDR2 SASEGT. The J segment lost 6 bases and the V segment lost 1 base, leaving 9 bases of the junction unmatched.

The CDR3 region has the DNA TGTGCCTGGAATCGGCGGGGGGGGACAGATACGCAGTATTTT. This translates into CAWNRRGGTDTQYF. The genes are TRBV30 and TRBJ2-3, with 9 bases matching TRBD2. The length of the CDR3 is 14 residues. Germline CDR1 is GTSNPN and CDR2 is SVGIG (reference sequence). V gave up 4 bases and J gave up 3 bases; unmatched junction bases: 5.